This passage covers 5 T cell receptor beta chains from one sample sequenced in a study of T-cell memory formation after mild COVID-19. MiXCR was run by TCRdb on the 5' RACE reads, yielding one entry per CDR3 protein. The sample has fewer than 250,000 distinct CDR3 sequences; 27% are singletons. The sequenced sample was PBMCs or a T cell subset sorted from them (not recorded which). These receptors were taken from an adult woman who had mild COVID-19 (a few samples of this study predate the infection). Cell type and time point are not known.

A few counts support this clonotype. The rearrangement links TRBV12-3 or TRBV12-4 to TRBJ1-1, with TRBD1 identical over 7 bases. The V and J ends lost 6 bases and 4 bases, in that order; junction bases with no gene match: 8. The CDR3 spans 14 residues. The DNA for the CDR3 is TGTGCCAGCAGAGCGAACAGGGGTGGCACTGAAGCTTTCTTT. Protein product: CASRANRGGTEAFF.

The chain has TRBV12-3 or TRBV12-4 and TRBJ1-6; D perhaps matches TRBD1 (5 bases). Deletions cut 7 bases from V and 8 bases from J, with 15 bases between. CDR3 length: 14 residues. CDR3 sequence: CASTMGGVYSPLHF. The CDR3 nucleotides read TGTGCCAGCACCATGGGAGGGGTGTATTCACCCCTCCACTTT.

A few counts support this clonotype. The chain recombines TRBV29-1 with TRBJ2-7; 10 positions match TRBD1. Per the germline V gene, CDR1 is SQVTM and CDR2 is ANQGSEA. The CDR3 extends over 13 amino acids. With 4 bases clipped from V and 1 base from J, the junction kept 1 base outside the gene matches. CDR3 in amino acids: CSVGTGGSYEQYF. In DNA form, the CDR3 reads TGCAGCGTTGGGACAGGGGGGTCCTACGAGCAGTACTTC.

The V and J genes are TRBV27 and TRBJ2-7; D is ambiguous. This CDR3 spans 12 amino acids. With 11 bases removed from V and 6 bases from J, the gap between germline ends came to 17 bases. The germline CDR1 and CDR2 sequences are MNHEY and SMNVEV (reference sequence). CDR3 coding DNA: TGTGCCTCCACCGGCGCCAAGGGCGAGCAGTACTTC. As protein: CASTGAKGEQYF.

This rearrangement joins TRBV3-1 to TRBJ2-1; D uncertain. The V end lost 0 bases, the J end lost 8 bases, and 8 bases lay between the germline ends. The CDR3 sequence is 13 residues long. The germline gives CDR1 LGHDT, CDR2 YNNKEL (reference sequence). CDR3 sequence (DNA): TGTGCCAGCAGCCAAGACACGTTCCATGAGCAGTTCTTC. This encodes CASSQDTFHEQFF.